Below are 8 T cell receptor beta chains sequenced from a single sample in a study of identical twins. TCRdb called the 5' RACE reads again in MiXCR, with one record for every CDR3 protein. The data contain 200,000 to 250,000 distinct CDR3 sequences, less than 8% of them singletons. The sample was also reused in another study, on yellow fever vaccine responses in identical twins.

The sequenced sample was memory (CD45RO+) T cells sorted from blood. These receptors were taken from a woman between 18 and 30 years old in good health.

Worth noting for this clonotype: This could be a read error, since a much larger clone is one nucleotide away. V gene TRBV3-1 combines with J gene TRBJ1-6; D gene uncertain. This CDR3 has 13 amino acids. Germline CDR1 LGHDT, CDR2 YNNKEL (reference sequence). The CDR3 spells CVSSQVTGSPLHF. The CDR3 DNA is TGTGTCAGCAGCCAGGTGACCGGATCACCCCTCCACTTT.

The CDR3 sequence is CASSLGTSGYEQYF. DNA of the CDR3: TGTGCCAGCAGCCTCGGGACTAGCGGCTACGAGCAGTACTTC. The chain links TRBV6-1 to TRBJ2-7; 11 bases map to TRBD2. Germline V gives CDR1 MNHNS, CDR2 SASEGT. J lost 3 bases, V lost 6 bases, and 4 bases had no gene match. The CDR3 extends over 14 amino acids.

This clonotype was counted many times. The CDR3 protein is CSVENGLFGRTDTQYF. The CDR3 DNA is TGCAGCGTTGAGAACGGGCTATTCGGGCGCACAGATACGCAGTATTTT. The chain links TRBV29-1 to TRBJ2-3; no reliable D call. V gave up 3 bases and J gave up 1 base, with 17 bases separating them. The CDR3 spans 16 residues. Per germline, CDR1 SQVTM and CDR2 ANQGSEA.

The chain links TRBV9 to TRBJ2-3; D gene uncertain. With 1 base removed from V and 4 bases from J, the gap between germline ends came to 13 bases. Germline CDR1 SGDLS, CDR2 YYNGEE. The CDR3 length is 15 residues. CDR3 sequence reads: CASSVLGISADTQYF. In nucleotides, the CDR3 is TGTGCCAGCAGCGTATTAGGAATCAGCGCAGATACGCAGTATTTT.

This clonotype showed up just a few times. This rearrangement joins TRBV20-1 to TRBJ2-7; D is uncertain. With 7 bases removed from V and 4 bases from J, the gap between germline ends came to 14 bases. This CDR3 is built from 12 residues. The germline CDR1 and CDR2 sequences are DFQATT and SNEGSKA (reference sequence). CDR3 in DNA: TGCAGTGTGGGTAGTGGCGTTTACGAGCAGTACTTC. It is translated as CSVGSGVYEQYF.

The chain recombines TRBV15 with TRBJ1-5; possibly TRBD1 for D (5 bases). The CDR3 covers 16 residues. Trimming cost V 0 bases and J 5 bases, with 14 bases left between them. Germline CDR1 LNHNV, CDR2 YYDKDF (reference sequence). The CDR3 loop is CATSRDLAQGDQPQHF. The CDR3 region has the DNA TGTGCCACCAGCAGAGATCTAGCCCAGGGCGATCAGCCCCAGCATTTT.

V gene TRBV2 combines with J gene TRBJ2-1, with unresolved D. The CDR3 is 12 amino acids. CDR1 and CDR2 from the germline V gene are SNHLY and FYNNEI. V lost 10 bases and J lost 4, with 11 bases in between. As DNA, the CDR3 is TGTGCCATGACCCGCCGATACAATGAGCAGTTCTTC. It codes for CAMTRRYNEQFF.

The CDR3 DNA sequence: TGTGCCAGCAGTTGGTCATCGAGCGGCTCCTACGAGCAGTACTTC. Its translation is CASSWSSSGSYEQYF. V and J are TRBV6-2 or TRBV6-3 and TRBJ2-7; weak D call: TRBD2 (5 bases). Germline assignment: CDR1 MNHEY and CDR2 SVGEGT. Trimming left V 4 bases short and J 0 bases short, with 13 bases between. There are 15 residues in the CDR3.